The rows below give T cell receptor beta chains drawn from one sample of a study of cytomegalovirus exposure and HLA in healthy donors. TCRdb's table, derived via immunoSEQ multiplex PCR, lists solely in-frame clones and lacks some. The profile shows 210,000 or so clones, 75% to 80% of them singletons. The sample comprised PBMCs. The source of these receptors is a young man in good health and CMV-seronegative. CDR3s include the opening cysteine and the closing phenylalanine or tryptophan. A D gene is named only where the DNA matches it firmly. Only some rows state a clone size, as once, few, many or a class for expanded clones.

J gene | D gene | V gene | clone size | CDR3 DNA | CDR3 protein
TRBJ2-5 | TRBD2 | TRBV10-3 | - | TGTGCCATCAGTGACGGACTAGCGGGAGTAGGGCAAGAGACCCAGTACTTC | CAISDGLAGVGQETQYF
TRBJ2-7 | TRBD1 | TRBV5-4 | few | TGTGCCAGCAGCGCCCGGGACAGGACCTACGAGCAGTACTTC | CASSARDRTYEQYF
TRBJ1-5 | TRBD1 | TRBV30 | - | TGTGCCTGGAGCCCCCGGGACAGGGGATATCAGCCCCAGCATTTT | CAWSPRDRGYQPQHF
TRBJ2-1 | TRBD2 | TRBV7-9 | few | TGTGCCAGCAGCCCCCCCCGACAGACCCGACTAGCAGGTGAGCAGTTCTTC | CASSPPRQTRLAGEQFF
TRBJ2-7 | TRBD2 | TRBV7-2 | few | TGTGCCAGCAGCTTCGGGACTAGCGGGAGGTGGGGCGAGCAGTACTTC | CASSFGTSGRWGEQYF
TRBJ2-2 | - | TRBV5-1 | - | TGCGCCAGCAGCTTGGCGGGGGTAATGACCGGGGAGCTGTTTTTT | CASSLAGVMTGELFF
TRBJ2-2 | - | TRBV7-3 | - | TGTGCCAGCAGCCCGGGACAGCCGGGGGACGGGGAGCTGTTTTTT | CASSPGQPGDGELFF
TRBJ2-5 | - | TRBV10-3 | - | TGTGCCATCATGAACGGAGGGGGGGCTTTAGAGACCCAGTACTTC | CAIMNGGGALETQYF
TRBJ1-2 | - | TRBV9 | - | TGTGCCAGCAGCGTAGTAACGGTAACTAACTATGGCTACACCTTC | CASSVVTVTNYGYTF
TRBJ2-7 | TRBD2 | TRBV6-5 | - | TGTGCCAGCAGTACTCCCGGGGGGTTCGGTTACGAGCAGTACTTC | CASSTPGGFGYEQYF
TRBJ1-2 | - | TRBV15 | - | TGTGCCACTGCACGGGACAAGAAATATGGCTACACCTTC | CATARDKKYGYTF
TRBJ1-2 | - | TRBV5-5 | - | TGTGCCAGCAGCTTAGGAGGGAACAACTATGGCTACACCTTC | CASSLGGNNYGYTF
TRBJ1-4 | TRBD1 | TRBV30 | - | TGTGCCTGGAGTGTATCAGGGGGAGGTGAAAAACTGTTTTTT | CAWSVSGGGEKLFF
TRBJ1-4 | - | TRBV30 | once | TGTGCCTGGAGTGCCCGGAGTATTGAAAAACTGTTTTTT | CAWSARSIEKLFF
TRBJ2-1 | TRBD2 | TRBV5-1 | - | TGCGCCAGCAGCTTCCCTACTAGCGGAAGCTCCTACAATGAGCAGTTCTTC | CASSFPTSGSSYNEQFF
TRBJ1-4 | - | TRBV11-3 | - | TGTGCCAGCAGCCCCCGAGGAGGCTCGGAAAAACTGTTTTTT | CASSPRGGSEKLFF
TRBJ1-1 | - | TRBV20-1 | - | TGCAGTGCTTCAGGGGACACTGAAGCTTTCTTT | CSASGDTEAFF
TRBJ2-1 | - | TRBV5-1 | - | TGCGCCAGCAGCCCCACGACGAGGGTGGGGAGCTACAATGAGCAGTTCTTC | CASSPTTRVGSYNEQFF
TRBJ2-6 | TRBD1 | TRBV7-9 | - | TGTGCCAGCAGCTCGAAAGGGACAGCTGGGGCCAACGTCCTGACTTTC | CASSSKGTAGANVLTF
TRBJ1-6 | - | TRBV30 | few | TGTGCCTGGAGTGTGCCTGGCGGTAATTCACCCCTCCACTTT | CAWSVPGGNSPLHF
TRBJ1-2 | TRBD1 | TRBV28 | - | TGTGCCACCCGAGAAACCGGGACAGGGGGATATGACTATGGCTACACCTTC | CATRETGTGGYDYGYTF
TRBJ2-7 | - | TRBV6-1 | - | TGTGCCAGCAGTCTCGACAGCTACGAGCAGTACTTC | CASSLDSYEQYF
TRBJ2-4 | TRBD1 | TRBV4-2 | - | TGTGCCAGCAGCCAAGATTCCCCGACAGGGACCAAAAACATTCAGTACTTC | CASSQDSPTGTKNIQYF
TRBJ2-1 | TRBD2 | TRBV5-1 | - | TGCGCCAGCAGCTTGGAGCTAGCGGGAGGGAATGAGCAGTTCTTC | CASSLELAGGNEQFF
TRBJ1-5 | TRBD1 | TRBV5-5 | - | TGTGCCAGCAGCTCCAACACAGGGGGTCTTAGCAATCAGCCCCAGCATTTT | CASSSNTGGLSNQPQHF
TRBJ1-2 | TRBD1 | TRBV30 | - | TGTGCCTGGAGTAGGGACAGGGGGAACTATGGCTACACCTTC | CAWSRDRGNYGYTF
TRBJ2-3 | - | TRBV5-1 | - | TGCGCCAGCAGCACGGGGACTGACTACACAGATACGCAGTATTTT | CASSTGTDYTDTQYF
TRBJ1-5 | TRBD1 | TRBV6-1 | - | TGTGCCAGCAGTGGTACAGGGGGCTATGGCAATCAGCCCCAGCATTTT | CASSGTGGYGNQPQHF
TRBJ2-3 | TRBD2 | TRBV25-1 | - | TGTGCCAGCAGTCTGGGGGGTTGGGGGGGTAGTACGCAGTATTTT | CASSLGGWGGSTQYF
TRBJ1-2 | - | TRBV5-1 | - | TGCGCCAGCAGCCCCGGGGATGTAGGCTACACCTTC | CASSPGDVGYTF
TRBJ1-1 | TRBD1 | TRBV5-1 | - | TGCGCCAGCAGCTTGGACCAGGGGGCCCTTATGAACACTGAAGCTTTCTTT | CASSLDQGALMNTEAFF
TRBJ2-1 | - | TRBV20-1 | - | TGCAGTGCAATTCACTACAATGAGCAGTTCTTC | CSAIHYNEQFF
TRBJ2-7 | - | TRBV27 | once | TGTGCCAGCAGTCCCCCGCGGGGCTCCTACGAGCAGTACTTC | CASSPPRGSYEQYF
TRBJ2-3 | TRBD2 | TRBV6-5 | - | TGTGCCAGCCGTGTCAGCGGGGGGGGAACAGATACGCAGTATTTT | CASRVSGGGTDTQYF
TRBJ1-5 | - | TRBV4-3 | - | TGCGCCAGCAGCCAAGATTTAGACACCAATCAGCCCCAGCATTTT | CASSQDLDTNQPQHF
TRBJ2-5 | TRBD2 | TRBV19 | - | TGTGCCAGTACGGCGGGGGGCGCGGAGACCCAGTACTTC | CASTAGGAETQYF
TRBJ2-5 | - | TRBV5-1 | - | TGCGCCAGCAGCTTGGCCCCCCCCTCCGGGGAGACCCAGTACTTC | CASSLAPPSGETQYF
TRBJ2-7 | TRBD1 | TRBV19 | - | TGTGCCAGTAGCTTGGGACAGTTCTCCTACGAGCAGTACTTC | CASSLGQFSYEQYF
TRBJ2-5 | - | TRBV2 | - | TGTGCCAGCAGACAGTTCTCGACCGCAGAGACCCAGTACTTC | CASRQFSTAETQYF
TRBJ1-1 | TRBD1 | TRBV7-3 | - | TGTGCCAGCAGCTTAAGGGACAGTCGTGAAGCTTTCTTT | CASSLRDSREAFF
TRBJ2-3 | TRBD2 | TRBV7-2 | few | TGTGCCAGCAGTCCTAGCGGGGGGCCCACAGATACGCAGTATTTT | CASSPSGGPTDTQYF